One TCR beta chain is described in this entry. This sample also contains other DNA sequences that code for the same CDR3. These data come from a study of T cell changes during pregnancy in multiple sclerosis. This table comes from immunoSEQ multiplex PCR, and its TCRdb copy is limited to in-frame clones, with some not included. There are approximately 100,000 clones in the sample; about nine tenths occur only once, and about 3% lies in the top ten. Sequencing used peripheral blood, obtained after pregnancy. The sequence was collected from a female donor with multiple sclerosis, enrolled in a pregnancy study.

CDR3 DNA: TGTGCCAGCAGCTCGACAGGCATGAACACTGAAGCTTTCTTT. Translated, it gives CASSSTGMNTEAFF. The V gene is TRBV9, the J gene TRBJ1-1; a weak D match, TRBD1 (6 bases). V lost 4 bases, J lost 0 bases, and 10 bases lay in between. The CDR3 loop spans 14 amino acids. The V gene's germline CDR1 is SGDLS and CDR2 YYNGEE.